Here is one TCR beta chain with its context. PCR was performed using 60 Vbeta and 13 Jbeta primers. Some clones are missing from TCRdb's copy, which holds only in-frame ones; the method was immunoSEQ multiplex PCR. The sample shows some 200,000 clones, roughly 80% of them seen only once. The data stem from a study of cytomegalovirus exposure and HLA in healthy donors. The sample comprised PBMCs. The TCR comes from a woman aged 40 to 50 in good health and CMV-seronegative.

CDR3: CASRDRQGSNEKLFF. The DNA of the CDR3 is TGTGCCAGCAGGGATAGACAGGGTTCTAATGAAAAACTGTTTTTT. This chain links TRBV2 with TRBJ1-4, with 7 bases matching TRBD1. Germline CDR1 SNHLY, CDR2 FYNNEI. V trimming: 6 bases; J trimming: 3 bases; junction bases outside the gene matches: 7. The CDR3 consists of 15 residues.